Listed below are T cell receptor beta chains from one sample, sequenced in a study of blood T cell repertoires in COVID-19. Assay used: immunoSEQ multiplex PCR; TCRdb lists only in-frame clones, some missing. The data contain a few hundred thousand clones, 87% of them singletons. The sample consisted of PBMCs or T cells enriched from blood (not recorded which). All receptors come from a woman in her late teens or twenties who had recovered from COVID-19. Each CDR3 is given with its conserved first and last residue. The D gene is left open where the match is weak. Where a row states a size, it is once, few, many or the class of an expanded clone; other rows omit it.

j_gene	v_gene	abundance	d_gene	CDR3aa	CDR3nt
TRBJ2-3	TRBV28	NA	NA	CASNDKRGRGTDTQYF	TGTGCCAGCAACGATAAACGAGGGAGAGGCACAGATACGCAGTATTTT
TRBJ2-1	TRBV18	NA	TRBD2	CASSRTGTSGAYNEQFF	TGTGCCAGCTCACGAACCGGGACTAGCGGGGCCTACAATGAGCAGTTCTTC
TRBJ2-1	TRBV4-3	NA	TRBD2	CASSPRLAGGHYNEQFF	TGCGCCAGCAGCCCTCGCCTGGCGGGGGGGCACTACAATGAGCAGTTCTTC
TRBJ1-2	TRBV7-2	NA	NA	CASSLGGGSRNYGYTF	TGTGCCAGCAGCTTAGGGGGTGGGAGTAGGAACTATGGCTACACCTTC
TRBJ2-1	TRBV6-4	NA	NA	CASSDSPGTYNEQFF	TGTGCCAGCAGTGACTCTCCGGGGACCTACAATGAGCAGTTCTTC
TRBJ1-2	TRBV7-6	NA	TRBD1	CASSSYPVGGDGYTF	TGTGCCAGCAGCTCCTATCCCGTAGGGGGCGATGGCTACACCTTC
TRBJ2-5	TRBV5-4	NA	NA	CASSLGQNQETQYF	TGTGCCAGCAGCTTGGGACAGAACCAAGAGACCCAGTACTTC
TRBJ2-7	TRBV4-1	NA	NA	CASSQSRDREQYF	TGCGCCAGCAGCCAGTCTCGCGACAGGGAGCAGTACTTC
TRBJ2-3	TRBV5-1	NA	TRBD1	CASIPDRSTDTQYF	TGCGCCAGCATCCCGGACAGGAGCACAGATACGCAGTATTTT
TRBJ1-2	TRBV15	NA	NA	CATSSTWGVYGYTF	TGTGCCACCAGCAGCACCTGGGGCGTCTATGGCTACACCTTC
TRBJ1-4	TRBV5-1	NA	TRBD1	CASSWGTGLQEKLFF	TGCGCCAGCAGCTGGGGGACAGGTTTGCAGGAAAAACTGTTTTTT
TRBJ1-1	TRBV25-1	NA	NA	CASSDMDTIGGAFF	TGTGCCAGCAGTGACATGGACACCATCGGTGGGGCTTTCTTT
TRBJ2-5	TRBV6-6	NA	NA	CASKPTGTPRQETQYF	TGTGCCAGCAAACCGACCGGGACACCTCGGCAAGAGACCCAGTACTTC
TRBJ2-2	TRBV27	NA	TRBD2	CASSRDPGLAGVRTGELFF	TGTGCCAGCAGTAGAGATCCGGGACTAGCGGGAGTAAGAACCGGGGAGCTGTTTTTT
TRBJ1-2	TRBV7-6	NA	NA	CASSLSGSGYTF	TGTGCCAGCAGCTTAAGCGGTAGCGGCTACACCTTC
TRBJ2-6	TRBV11-2	NA	NA	CASSLGQSLGANVLTF	TGTGCCAGCAGCTTAGGACAGTCTCTCGGGGCCAACGTCCTGACTTTC
TRBJ1-2	TRBV28	NA	NA	CASSSRARGYTF	TGTGCCAGCAGCTCCCGAGCCCGTGGCTACACCTTC
TRBJ1-5	TRBV28	NA	TRBD1	CASLGQGSNQPQHF	TGTGCCAGCTTAGGACAGGGTAGCAATCAGCCCCAGCATTTT
TRBJ1-4	TRBV27	NA	NA	CASGRQVWEKLFF	TGTGCCAGCGGGCGTCAAGTTTGGGAAAAACTGTTTTTT
TRBJ2-7	TRBV12-3/TRBV12-4	NA	TRBD1	CASSWDRASEQYF	TGTGCCAGCAGTTGGGACAGGGCGAGCGAGCAGTACTTC
TRBJ2-7	TRBV7-3	NA	TRBD1	CASSWTGTDSYEQYF	TGTGCCAGCAGCTGGACCGGGACAGACTCCTACGAGCAGTACTTC
TRBJ2-3	TRBV28	once	TRBD2	CASSPIPLAGSTDTQYF	TGTGCCAGCAGTCCGATTCCCCTAGCGGGGAGCACAGATACGCAGTATTTT